This T cell receptor (beta chain) was sequenced during a study of T cell repertoires in cytomegalovirus infection. Each CDR3 protein is one row after TCRdb ran MiXCR on the reads. The top ten clones hold over 15% of a sample with about 700,000 distinct CDR3 sequences, roughly 30% of them seen once. This clonotype has more than one count but fewer than ten. Its target is unknown. CDR1 is SGHAT and CDR2 is FQNNGV in the germline V gene. The CDR3 extends over 15 amino acids. V lost 2 bases to trimming and J lost 5 bases; unmatched junction nucleotides: 6. This chain uses TRBV11-2 with TRBJ2-5; TRBD2 matches at 9 bases. The clonotype comes from a human donor in good health (CMV status not recorded). Some clones in this sample may be carry-over from other donors' samples. The sample was cultured PBMCs, taken from culture after CMV antigen stimulation. CDR3 sequence (DNA): TGTGCCAGCAGCTTACGGAGCGGGGGGTGGGAGACCCAGTACTTC. Encoded protein: CASSLRSGGWETQYF.